These 14 T cell receptor beta chains were sequenced from one sample in a study of T cell responses to AZD1222 COVID-19 vaccine. The assay was immunoSEQ multiplex PCR, and TCRdb's table has in-frame clones only and misses some. This sample has 50,000 to 60,000 clones; 88% occur once, and the top ten carry approximately 14%. The material was peripheral blood, obtained on day 0 of AZD1222 vaccination. These receptor sequences come from an adult in good health.

The rearrangement uses TRBV11-2 and TRBJ1-1; D unclear. The germline gives CDR1 SGHAT, CDR2 FQNNGV. V lost 6 bases, J lost 5 bases, and 19 bases lay in between. The CDR3 is 15 residues long. CDR3 protein: CASSSTRTGRTEAFF. The DNA of the CDR3 is TGTGCCAGCAGTTCGACAAGGACGGGCCGGACTGAAGCTTTCTTT.

The V call is TRBV30, the J call TRBJ2-5, with D possibly TRBD1 on 7 matching bases. This CDR3 has 14 residues. Germline CDR1 reads GTSNPN; CDR2 reads SVGIG (reference sequence). Trimming removed 7 bases from V and 1 base from J, with 16 bases in between. This chain's CDR3 is CALRQQGGQETQYF. The DNA for the CDR3 is TGTGCCTTAAGACAGCAGGGGGGCCAAGAGACCCAGTACTTC.

This sequence joins TRBV6-5 and TRBJ1-1; 7 nucleotides agree with TRBD1. Germline V lookup: CDR1 MNHEY, CDR2 SVGAGI. This CDR3 comprises 13 residues. The ends lost 5 bases at V and 4 bases at J; junction bases unmatched: 4. The CDR3 DNA reads as TGTGCCAGCAGTACCGGGACAGCCACTGAAGCTTTCTTT. This encodes CASSTGTATEAFF.

J is TRBJ1-1 and V is TRBV6-5; D gene unclear. This CDR3 contains 13 residues. Trimming removed 10 bases at V and 1 base at J, with 13 bases between. From germline, CDR1 is MNHEY and CDR2 SVGAGI. The CDR3, as DNA: TGTGCCATCCGCCGGACCGAGAACACTGAAGCTTTCTTT. Encoded protein: CAIRRTENTEAFF.

The V and J genes are TRBV11-2 and TRBJ2-3, with 7 bases aligning to TRBD2. Trimming at V came to 2 bases and at J to 6 bases, leaving 5 bases not matched to a gene. The CDR3 is 14 residues long. Germline V lookup: CDR1 SGHAT, CDR2 FQNNGV. The CDR3 region has the DNA TGTGCCAGCAGCTTATCACTAGCGTCCGATACGCAGTATTTT. Its protein product is CASSLSLASDTQYF.

The chain combines TRBV19 with TRBJ1-1; perhaps TRBD1 as D (5 bases). Germline V CDR1 and CDR2: LNHDA, SQIVND (reference sequence). Trimming removed 8 bases at V and 5 bases at J, with 27 bases between. The CDR3 contains 17 residues. The CDR3 coding sequence is TGTGCCAGTGTTTCCCTCCGGGACGCAGAAGGATGGACTGAAGCTTTCTTT. It codes for CASVSLRDAEGWTEAFF.

V usage is TRBV11-2 and J usage is TRBJ2-1, with TRBD2 matching 7 bases. Per germline, CDR1 SGHAT and CDR2 FQNNGV. The CDR3 consists of 13 residues. V shed 5 bases and J 10 bases; nucleotides not matched to a gene: 8. The CDR3 reads CASSIDRGREQFF. The CDR3 DNA sequence: TGTGCCAGCAGCATTGATCGCGGGAGAGAGCAGTTCTTC.

This clone was detected once. This chain joins TRBV6-5 and TRBJ2-1; the match to TRBD2 covers 10 bases. The germline gives CDR1 MNHEY, CDR2 SVGAGI. The J segment lost 1 base and the V segment lost 6 bases, leaving 3 bases of the junction unmatched. The CDR3 contains 15 residues. For the CDR3, the DNA is TGTGCCAGCAGAATAGCGGGAGGTTCCTACAATGAGCAGTTCTTC. The encoded protein is CASRIAGGSYNEQFF.

The chain employs TRBV18 and TRBJ2-7; D gene ambiguous. V was cut by 1 base and J by 5 bases, with 9 bases left in between. CDR3 length equals 13 residues. Germline V gene data show CDR1 as KGHSH and CDR2 as LQKENI. CDR3 in amino acids: CASSPREVHEQYF. As DNA, the CDR3 is TGTGCCAGCTCACCACGTGAAGTCCACGAGCAGTACTTC.

The gene calls are TRBV30 and TRBJ1-1; D ambiguous. Germline lookup yields CDR1 GTSNPN and CDR2 SVGIG (reference sequence). V gave up 0 bases and J gave up 0 bases, with 5 bases separating them. This CDR3 has 13 residues. The DNA for the CDR3 is TGTGCCTGGAGTGTACATGTGAACACTGAAGCTTTCTTT. This encodes CAWSVHVNTEAFF.

The chain employs TRBV10-1 and TRBJ2-7, with TRBD2 matching over 8 bases. Germline assignment: CDR1 WNHNN and CDR2 SYGVQD (reference sequence). This CDR3 is built from 13 residues. The V and J ends lost 5 bases and 6 bases, in that order; junction bases with no gene match: 6. DNA of the CDR3: TGCGCCAGCAGTAAAGGGACTAGGCTCGAGCAGTACTTC. It encodes CASSKGTRLEQYF.

V and J are TRBV18 and TRBJ1-5; D gene unclear. The V end was cut by 5 bases, the J end by 2 bases, with 13 bases between. CDR3 length: 15 residues. From germline, CDR1 is KGHSH and CDR2 LQKENI. Here the CDR3 reads CASSSDPAGNQPQHF. The CDR3 nucleotides are TGTGCCAGCTCATCAGACCCGGCGGGCAATCAGCCCCAGCATTTT.

The chain has TRBV27 and TRBJ1-2; 7 bases align to TRBD1. Germline V gives CDR1 MNHEY, CDR2 SMNVEV (reference sequence). The CDR3 runs to 14 residues. V lost 2 bases to trimming and J lost 8 bases; unmatched junction nucleotides: 8. The CDR3 DNA sequence: TGTGCCAGCAGTTTAGGGGACAGAAAGGGAGGCTACACCTTC. This encodes CASSLGDRKGGYTF.

The chain couples TRBV30 to TRBJ2-1, with TRBD2 identical over 7 bases. The ends lost 3 bases at V and 10 bases at J; junction bases unmatched: 9. Germline V CDR1 and CDR2: GTSNPN, SVGIG (reference sequence). This CDR3 is built from 13 residues. CDR3 loop: CAWRGREVREQFF. CDR3 DNA sequence: TGTGCCTGGAGAGGACGGGAGGTCCGGGAGCAGTTCTTC. The whole variable domain, filled in from reference TRBV30 and TRBJ2-1, reads SQTIHQWPATLVQPVGSPLSLECTVEGTSNPNLYWYRQAAGRGLQLLFYSVGIGQISSEVPQNLSASRPQDRQFILSSKKLLLSDSGFYLCAWRGREVREQFFGPGTRLTVL.